Each of the 29 T cell receptor beta chains below was sequenced from the same sample in a study of beta chain features in type 1 diabetes. Every bit of the isolated RNA underwent reverse transcription, so sequencing read expressed TCRB transcripts. Measured with immunoSEQ multiplex PCR; TCRdb has only the in-frame clones, and not every one. This sample has 150,000 to 170,000 clones, with roughly 8.1% found just once. The material sequenced was central memory CD4+ T cells from blood. The receptors derive from a man between 18 and 29 years old in good health.

This clone was counted between two and nine times. The chain combines TRBV15 with TRBJ2-3, with D possibly TRBD1 on 6 matching bases. Per germline, CDR1 LNHNV and CDR2 YYDKDF (reference sequence). Trimming cost V 1 base and J 0 bases, with 11 bases left between them. This CDR3 is 16 amino acids long. CDR3 coding DNA: TGTGCCACCAGCAGAGGGTCCAGGGGTAGCACAGATACGCAGTATTTT. Its translation is CATSRGSRGSTDTQYF.

This clone was counted a few times. The genes are TRBV27 and TRBJ2-3; D not certain. Germline V gene lookup returns CDR1 MNHEY and CDR2 SMNVEV (reference sequence). V was clipped by 5 bases and J by 5 bases, with 11 bases between them. The CDR3 is made up of 13 amino acids. CDR3 amino acids: CASSLRPGDTQYF. CDR3 sequence (DNA): TGTGCCAGCAGTCTCAGACCGGGAGATACGCAGTATTTT.

The gene calls are TRBV7-9 and TRBJ2-2; D ambiguous. This CDR3 is 12 amino acids long. Germline V gene data show CDR1 as SEHNR and CDR2 as FQNEAQ (reference sequence). The V gene lost 4 bases and the J gene lost 3 bases, with 3 bases spanning the gap. CDR3 sequence reads: CASSSYTGELFF. Here the CDR3 DNA reads TGTGCCAGCAGCTCCTACACCGGGGAGCTGTTTTTT.

Only a few counts were recorded for this clone. The J gene is TRBJ2-3, the V gene TRBV27, with D tentatively TRBD2 (6 bases). Germline V gene sequence: CDR1 MNHEY, CDR2 SMNVEV (reference sequence). This CDR3 region has 17 residues. With 1 base removed from V and 1 base from J, the gap between germline ends came to 15 bases. The CDR3 reads CASSLYLERVGTDTQYF. The CDR3 nucleotides read TGTGCCAGCAGTTTATATTTGGAGCGGGTTGGCACAGATACGCAGTATTTT.

This clone has a handful of counts. V usage is TRBV2 and J usage is TRBJ2-1, with 8 bases lining up with TRBD1. The CDR3 totals 14 residues. Germline assignment: CDR1 SNHLY and CDR2 FYNNEI. J lost 4 bases, V lost 4 bases, and 3 bases had no gene match. CDR3 in amino acids: CASSGGTGYNEQFF. The CDR3 region has the DNA TGTGCCAGCAGTGGGGGGACAGGTTACAATGAGCAGTTCTTC.

There are a few counts of this clone. This chain joins TRBV4-2 and TRBJ1-6, with 7 bases identical to TRBD1. The V gene end was trimmed by 4 bases and the J gene end by 9 bases; junction bases not matched to a gene: 3. Germline V lookup: CDR1 LGHNA, CDR2 YNFKEQ. The CDR3 length is 13 residues. The CDR3 DNA is TGTGCCAGCAGCCTAGACAGGGTTTCACCCCTCCACTTT. Amino acids: CASSLDRVSPLHF.

The V gene is TRBV7-3, the J gene TRBJ1-6; 7 bases are shared with TRBD1. The length of the CDR3 is 14 residues. CDR1 and CDR2 (germline): SGHTA, FQGTGA. J was trimmed by 6 bases and V by 4 bases; bases with no gene match: 3. This chain's CDR3 is CASSSGTVNSPLHF. The CDR3 coding sequence is TGTGCCAGCAGCTCAGGGACAGTTAATTCACCCCTCCACTTT.

This chain connects TRBV6-5 to TRBJ2-1; weak D call: TRBD2 (6 bases). This CDR3 comprises 14 residues. Germline V CDR1 and CDR2: MNHEY, SVGAGI. V shed 6 bases and J shed 4 bases, with 13 bases lying between them. CDR3 nucleotides: TGTGCCAGCAGCTATCGGGACTCTTACAATGAGCAGTTCTTC. It specifies CASSYRDSYNEQFF.

This clone was seen a few times. The chain couples TRBV7-2 to TRBJ2-3; D gene uncertain. The CDR3 consists of 15 residues. Trimming shortened V by 3 bases and J by 2 bases, and 12 bases separated the two germline ends. The germline gives CDR1 SGHTA, CDR2 FQGNSA. The CDR3 coding sequence is TGTGCCAGCAGCTTTTCGGTAGCAGCCACAGATACGCAGTATTTT. It is translated as CASSFSVAATDTQYF.

This clone was seen a handful of times. The chain has TRBV19 and TRBJ1-2; 7 nucleotides match TRBD1. Germline V CDR1 and CDR2: LNHDA, SQIVND (reference sequence). The V gene end was trimmed by 9 bases and the J gene end by 0 bases; junction bases not matched to a gene: 7. The CDR3 runs 14 residues. As DNA, the CDR3 is TGTGCCAGCGATCCCGGACAGGCTAACTATGGCTACACCTTC. This codes for CASDPGQANYGYTF. Full variable domain (remainder filled in from reference TRBV19 and TRBJ1-2): DGGITQSPKYLFRKEGQNVTLSCEQNLNHDAMYWYRQDPGQGLRLIYYSQIVNDFQKGDIAEGYSVSREKKESFPLTVTSAQKNPTAFYLCASDPGQANYGYTFGSGTRLTVV.

This clone was recorded many times. The gene calls are TRBV29-1 and TRBJ2-6; the D gene is possibly TRBD2 (7 bases). With 3 bases removed from V and 0 bases from J, the gap between germline ends came to 12 bases. The CDR3 covers 16 residues. CDR1 and CDR2 from the germline V gene are SQVTM and ANQGSEA. The CDR3 protein is CSVDSGGSSGANVLTF. The CDR3 DNA sequence: TGCAGCGTTGATTCGGGGGGCAGCTCTGGGGCCAACGTCCTGACTTTC.

This clone was seen a few times. V and J are TRBV7-9 and TRBJ1-2; D may be TRBD1 (5 bases). Germline loops: CDR1 SEHNR, CDR2 FQNEAQ (reference sequence). The CDR3 has 12 amino acids. With 2 bases removed from V and 7 bases from J, the gap between germline ends came to 8 bases. Here the CDR3 reads CASSLSRVGYTF. The CDR3 DNA reads as TGTGCCAGCAGCTTATCCAGGGTTGGCTACACCTTC.

This clone was seen only a few times. This chain uses TRBV18 with TRBJ2-7; D uncertain. V lost 1 base and J 1 base, leaving 5 bases between the germline ends. The CDR3 length is 13 residues. CDR1 is KGHSH, CDR2 LQKENI, per germline. The CDR3 nucleotides read TGTGCCAGCTCACCACATCCTTCCTACGAGCAGTACTTC. Its protein product is CASSPHPSYEQYF.

V and J are TRBV5-4 and TRBJ1-4; 7 bases fit TRBD1. After removal of 4 bases from V and 5 bases from J, the junction contained 11 bases not matched to a gene. The CDR3 has 16 residues. In germline, CDR1 is SGHNT, CDR2 YYREEE (reference sequence). The CDR3 bases are TGTGCCAGCAGCCAGGCGCCGGGACAGTCGAATGAAAAACTGTTTTTT. This gives the protein CASSQAPGQSNEKLFF.

V gene TRBV7-3 combines with J gene TRBJ2-6, with D possibly matching TRBD2 (5 bases). The CDR3 has 15 amino acids. Trimming shortened V by 2 bases and J by 2 bases, and 7 bases separated the two germline ends. The germline gives CDR1 SGHTA, CDR2 FQGTGA. Here the CDR3 DNA reads TGTGCCAGCAGCTTAGGAGGTGCTGGGGCCAACGTCCTGACTTTC. Translated: CASSLGGAGANVLTF.

This clone appeared a few times. J is TRBJ1-1 and V is TRBV7-9; D might be TRBD1 (5 bases). Germline V CDR1 and CDR2: SEHNR, FQNEAQ (reference sequence). Between the trimmed V and J ends, which lost 4 bases and 1 base, there was a span of 13 bases. The CDR3 totals 15 residues. Written as DNA, the CDR3 is TGTGCCAGCAGCTCGCTCACAGGATCGAACACTGAAGCTTTCTTT. This sequence encodes CASSSLTGSNTEAFF.

V and J are TRBV4-3 and TRBJ1-3; 9 positions match TRBD1. CDR3 length equals 16 residues. CDR1 and CDR2 (germline): LGHNA, YSLEER. With V trimmed by 4 bases and J by 1 base, 5 bases remained unmatched. CDR3 loop: CASSPGQGWSGNTIYF. The CDR3, as DNA: TGCGCCAGCAGCCCTGGACAGGGGTGGTCTGGAAACACCATATATTTT.

This chain uses TRBV25-1 with TRBJ1-2; 8 nucleotides match TRBD1. The J segment lost 5 bases and the V segment lost 4 bases, leaving 12 bases of the junction unmatched. CDR1 and CDR2 from the germline V gene are MGHDK and SYGVNS. This CDR3 spans 16 amino acids. CDR3 coding DNA: TGTGCCAGCAGTGTAGGTGGTGACAGGGGAGGATATGGCTACACCTTC. Protein product: CASSVGGDRGGYGYTF.

The chain is built from TRBV30 and TRBJ1-5; perhaps TRBD1 as D (5 bases). CDR1 is GTSNPN and CDR2 is SVGIG in the germline V gene (reference sequence). The CDR3 sequence is 13 residues long. V was cut by 5 bases and J by 7 bases, with 15 bases left in between. The CDR3 sequence: CAWEKASGQPQHF. The CDR3 DNA reads as TGTGCCTGGGAGAAGGCCTCAGGGCAGCCCCAGCATTTT.

This clone was counted only a few times. The chain employs TRBV21-1 and TRBJ2-2; TRBD1, the table's D call, was not compared with the DNA. TRBV21-1 is recorded as a pseudogene. CDR3 length: 14 amino acids. Here the CDR3 DNA reads TGTGCCAGCAGCAAAGGACAAAACACCGGGGAGCTGTTTTTT. It specifies CASSKGQNTGELFF.

A few counts support this clone. The gene calls are TRBV7-2 and TRBJ2-2; 9 bases line up with TRBD2. J gave up 2 bases and V 4 bases, and 11 bases lay outside the gene matches. Germline-derived CDR1 and CDR2 are SGHTA and FQGNSA. The CDR3 covers 18 residues. This CDR3 is CASSSYILSGSNTGELFF. The CDR3 DNA follows: TGTGCCAGCAGCTCCTATATTCTTAGCGGGAGCAACACCGGGGAGCTGTTTTTT.

This chain joins TRBV6-1 and TRBJ2-1, with 8 bases lining up with TRBD2. CDR1 is MNHNS, CDR2 SASEGT, per germline. The CDR3 runs 13 residues. V shed 10 bases, J shed 6 bases, and the junction held 8 bases outside the gene matches. The CDR3 here is CAILTSGRNEQFF. The DNA for the CDR3 is TGTGCCATCCTAACTAGCGGTCGCAATGAGCAGTTCTTC.

This clone appeared a few times. This rearrangement joins TRBV28 to TRBJ2-2; D unresolved. V gave up 3 bases and J gave up 9 bases, with 8 bases separating them. This CDR3 is built from 12 residues. Looked up from germline, CDR1 is MDHEN and CDR2 is SYDVKM. The CDR3 loop reads CASSFSPRELFF. In nucleotides, the CDR3 is TGTGCCAGCAGTTTCTCCCCCCGGGAGCTGTTTTTT.

Here the CDR3 DNA reads TGTGCCAGCAGCCCGGGACAGGGGGATGGCACTGAAGCTTTCTTT. Its protein product is CASSPGQGDGTEAFF. The rearrangement links TRBV4-2 to TRBJ1-1; 11 nucleotides line up with TRBD1. CDR1 is LGHNA, CDR2 YNFKEQ, per germline. The CDR3 runs to 15 residues. V dropped 4 bases and J dropped 4; count of bases not matched to a gene: 5.

This clone was counted between two and nine times. This chain connects TRBV29-1 to TRBJ2-7; the match to TRBD2 covers 9 bases. In germline, CDR1 is SQVTM, CDR2 ANQGSEA. CDR3 size: 14 residues. V lost 2 bases to trimming and J lost 6 bases; unmatched junction nucleotides: 8. The CDR3 region is CSVESSGDFGEQYF. Written as DNA, the CDR3 is TGCAGCGTTGAATCTAGCGGGGACTTTGGCGAGCAGTACTTC.

This clone was recorded a few times. The J gene is TRBJ2-3, the V gene TRBV4-2; 7 bases are a match to TRBD2. The V gene's germline CDR1 is LGHNA and CDR2 YNFKEQ. V dropped 0 bases and J dropped 8; count of bases not matched to a gene: 14. This CDR3 is built from 17 residues. This CDR3 reads CASSQEVRDPTGGTQYF. DNA of the CDR3: TGTGCCAGCAGCCAAGAAGTCAGGGACCCAACGGGGGGTACGCAGTATTTT.

V is TRBV4-2 and J is TRBJ2-7; 8 nucleotides line up with TRBD2. The V gene's germline CDR1 is LGHNA and CDR2 YNFKEQ. Trimming removed 0 bases from V and 4 bases from J; junction bases left unmatched: 8. The CDR3 covers 16 residues. The CDR3 region is CASSQDHGSGAYEQYF. For the CDR3, the DNA is TGTGCCAGCAGCCAAGATCATGGTAGCGGGGCTTACGAGCAGTACTTC.

The chain joins TRBV30 to TRBJ2-1; 7 bases align to TRBD1. The CDR3 contains 16 residues. V was pared by 0 bases and J by 7 bases, with 12 bases of the junction left unmatched. Looked up from germline, CDR1 is GTSNPN and CDR2 is SVGIG (reference sequence). The CDR3 DNA is TGTGCCTGGAGTGTACGAGGGGGCAGAGGGTGGAATGAGCAGTTCTTC. Encoded protein: CAWSVRGGRGWNEQFF. The variable domain in full, completed from reference TRBV30 and TRBJ2-1, reads SQTIHQWPATLVQPVGSPLSLECTVEGTSNPNLYWYRQAAGRGLQLLFYSVGIGQISSEVPQNLSASRPQDRQFILSSKKLLLSDSGFYLCAWSVRGGRGWNEQFFGPGTRLTVL.

This clone was seen only a few times. Written as DNA, the CDR3 is TGTGCCAGCTCCGGACTAGCGGGGGACCAAGAGACCCAGTACTTC. Protein sequence: CASSGLAGDQETQYF. The rearrangement uses TRBV18 and TRBJ2-5; 13 positions match TRBD2. CDR1 and CDR2 (germline): KGHSH, LQKENI. This CDR3 is 15 amino acids long. With V trimmed by 6 bases and J by 0 bases, 1 base remained unmatched.